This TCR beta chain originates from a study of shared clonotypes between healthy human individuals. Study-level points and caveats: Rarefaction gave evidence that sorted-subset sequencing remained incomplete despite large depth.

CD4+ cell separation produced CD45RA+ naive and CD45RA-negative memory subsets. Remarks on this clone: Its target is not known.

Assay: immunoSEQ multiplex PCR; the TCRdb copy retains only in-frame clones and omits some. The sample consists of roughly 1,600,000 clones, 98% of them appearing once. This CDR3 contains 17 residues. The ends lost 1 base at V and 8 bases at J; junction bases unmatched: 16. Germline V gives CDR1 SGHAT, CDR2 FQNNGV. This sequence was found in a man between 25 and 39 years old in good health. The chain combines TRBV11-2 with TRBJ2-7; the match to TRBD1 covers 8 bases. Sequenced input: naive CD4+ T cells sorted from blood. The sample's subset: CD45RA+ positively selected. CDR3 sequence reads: CASSLVQGAQVTTQQYF. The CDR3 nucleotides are TGTGCCAGCAGCTTAGTCCAGGGGGCGCAGGTCACTACCCAGCAGTACTTC.